This record concerns one T cell receptor (beta chain) sequence. Authors' methods: Amplification with reference gene primers provided the estimates of nucleated cell counts. Data came from immunoSEQ multiplex PCR; TCRdb stores just in-frame clones and leaves some out. V and J calls and clone size are as listed in that table; D and trimming were resolved from the DNA. The table shows approximately 140,000 clones, with approximately 81% occurring only once. This sample is drawn from a study of blood T cell repertoires in COVID-19. Trimming left V 6 bases short and J 4 bases short, with 10 bases between. CDR3 length equals 13 residues. CDR1 and CDR2 from the germline V gene are SNHLY and FYNNEI.

The source material was PBMCs or T cells enriched from blood (not recorded which). The receptor comes from a man aged 35 to 55 with acute COVID-19. The chain links TRBV2 to TRBJ2-1, with D maybe TRBD2 (6 bases). This chain's CDR3 is CASREGLYNEQFF. CDR3 bases: TGTGCCAGCAGGGAGGGACTTTACAATGAGCAGTTCTTC.